The TCR beta chain described here comes from a study of blood T cell repertoires in COVID-19. TCRdb's copy holds only in-frame clones and misses some; the assay was immunoSEQ multiplex PCR. The table has about 120,000 clones, approximately 90% seen once. Between the trimmed V and J ends, which lost 0 bases and 8 bases, there was a span of 11 bases. Germline CDR1 is SGHRS and CDR2 is YFSETQ. The CDR3 is 13 amino acids. The chain couples TRBV5-1 to TRBJ1-1, with D hard to call. The sequenced sample was peripheral blood. This clonotype originated in a human donor with acute or convalescent COVID-19. The donor label of this sample is uncertain. The CDR3, as DNA: TGCGCCAGCAGCTTGGAATTGTCGGGAGAAGCTTTCTTT. Translated, it gives CASSLELSGEAFF.